A selection of T cell receptor beta chains follows, all from one sample in a study of PD-1 blockade in classical Hodgkin lymphoma. The method was immunoSEQ multiplex PCR; TCRdb's version includes in-frame clones alone and lacks a portion of them. The table has 13,000 to 15,000 clones, approximately 91% seen once. Source material: CD8+ T cells from blood. The receptors were gathered from a human donor with classical Hodgkin lymphoma. Each CDR3 is given with its conserved first and last residue. Fields, in order: D gene, J gene, V gene, CDR3 DNA, CDR3 protein. A D gene is named only where the DNA matches it firmly.

NA | TRBJ1-6 | TRBV27 | TGTGCCAGCAGTTTCCAAACAGGCCCAACACCCCTCCACTTT | CASSFQTGPTPLHF
NA | TRBJ2-5 | TRBV14 | TGTGCCAGCAGCCAAGAGGAGACCCAGTACTTC | CASSQEETQYF
TRBD2 | TRBJ2-3 | TRBV28 | TGTGCCAGCACCCCCGGGGAGGGAGTCCGTGGGCAGTATTTT | CASTPGEGVRGQYF
NA | TRBJ1-1 | TRBV18 | TGTGCCAGCTCACCCCCGGGCCTTGAAGCTTTCTTT | CASSPPGLEAFF
NA | TRBJ1-5 | TRBV18 | TGTGCCAGCTCACCTAGGGCAGTGGATCACAATCAGCCCCAGCATTTT | CASSPRAVDHNQPQHF
TRBD1 | TRBJ2-7 | TRBV6-5 | TGTGCCAGCAGTTACTCGACAGGGGGATACGAGCAGTACTTC | CASSYSTGGYEQYF
NA | TRBJ1-5 | TRBV19 | TGTGCCAGTAGTCTCAGGGGCAATCAGCCCCAGCATTTT | CASSLRGNQPQHF
NA | TRBJ2-1 | TRBV5-1 | TGCGCCAGCAGCTTGGTAAGAGGCCATGAGCAGTTCTTC | CASSLVRGHEQFF
NA | TRBJ1-1 | TRBV4-1 | TGCGCCAGCAGCCAAGTAGCGGGGGCAGGAACTGAAGCTTTCTTT | CASSQVAGAGTEAFF
NA | TRBJ2-1 | TRBV27 | TGTGCCAGCAGTTTAGTACCCGTGGGCTATGAGCAGTTCTTC | CASSLVPVGYEQFF
TRBD1 | TRBJ1-6 | TRBV15 | TGTGCCACCAGCAGCCTGCTGTATAGGGGGCAGGATAATTCACCCCTCCACTTT | CATSSLLYRGQDNSPLHF
TRBD1 | TRBJ1-4 | TRBV11-2 | TGTGCCAGCAGCTTAGCACAGGGGCGCTTTGGGGAACTGTTTTTT | CASSLAQGRFGELFF
TRBD2 | TRBJ2-1 | TRBV6-5 | TGTGCCAGCAGCTTCTGGGCGGGAGGGCCGGGTGAGCAGTTCTTC | CASSFWAGGPGEQFF
NA | TRBJ1-5 | TRBV11-3 | TGTGCCAGCAGCTACCTACGGACGGATGATCAGCCCCAGCATTTT | CASSYLRTDDQPQHF